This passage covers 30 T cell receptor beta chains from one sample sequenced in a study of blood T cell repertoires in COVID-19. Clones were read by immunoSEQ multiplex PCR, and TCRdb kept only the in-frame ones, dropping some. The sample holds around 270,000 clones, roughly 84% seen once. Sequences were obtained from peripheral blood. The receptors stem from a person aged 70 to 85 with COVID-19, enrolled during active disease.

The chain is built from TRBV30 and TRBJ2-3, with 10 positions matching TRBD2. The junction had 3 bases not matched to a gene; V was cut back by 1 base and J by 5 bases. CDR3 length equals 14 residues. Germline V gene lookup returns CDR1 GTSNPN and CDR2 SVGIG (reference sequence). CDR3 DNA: TGTGCCTGGAGTGCCCGGACTAGCGGAGATACGCAGTATTTT. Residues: CAWSARTSGDTQYF. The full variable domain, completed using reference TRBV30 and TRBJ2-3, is SQTIHQWPATLVQPVGSPLSLECTVEGTSNPNLYWYRQAAGRGLQLLFYSVGIGQISSEVPQNLSASRPQDRQFILSSKKLLLSDSGFYLCAWSARTSGDTQYFGPGTRLTVL.

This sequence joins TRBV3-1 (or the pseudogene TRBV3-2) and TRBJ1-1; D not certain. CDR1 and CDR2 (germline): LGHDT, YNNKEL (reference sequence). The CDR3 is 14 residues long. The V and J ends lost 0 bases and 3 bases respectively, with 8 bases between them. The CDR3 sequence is CASSQDTTYTEAFF. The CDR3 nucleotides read TGTGCCAGCAGCCAAGATACTACCTACACTGAAGCTTTCTTT.

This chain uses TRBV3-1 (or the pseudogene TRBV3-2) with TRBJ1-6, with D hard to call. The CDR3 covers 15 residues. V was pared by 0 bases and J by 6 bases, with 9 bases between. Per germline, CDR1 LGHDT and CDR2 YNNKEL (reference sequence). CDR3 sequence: CASSQEAQFNSPLHF. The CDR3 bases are TGTGCCAGCAGCCAAGAAGCACAGTTTAATTCACCCCTCCACTTT.

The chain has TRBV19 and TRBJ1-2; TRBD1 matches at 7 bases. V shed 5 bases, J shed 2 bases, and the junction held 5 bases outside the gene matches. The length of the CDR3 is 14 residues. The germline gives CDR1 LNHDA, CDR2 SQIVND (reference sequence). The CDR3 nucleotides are TGTGCCAGTAGTTCGGGACAGCAGAACTATGGCTACACCTTC. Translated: CASSSGQQNYGYTF.

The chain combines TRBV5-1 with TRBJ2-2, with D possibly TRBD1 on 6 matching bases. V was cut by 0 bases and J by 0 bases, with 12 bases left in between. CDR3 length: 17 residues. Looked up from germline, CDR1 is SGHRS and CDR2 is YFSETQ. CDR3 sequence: CASSLGGKGANTGELFF. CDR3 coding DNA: TGCGCCAGCAGCTTGGGAGGGAAGGGGGCGAACACCGGGGAGCTGTTTTTT.

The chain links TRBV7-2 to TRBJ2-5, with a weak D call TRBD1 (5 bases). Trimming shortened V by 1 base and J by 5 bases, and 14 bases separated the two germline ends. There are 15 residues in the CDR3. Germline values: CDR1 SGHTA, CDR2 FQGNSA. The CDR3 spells CASSLGGVKRETQYF. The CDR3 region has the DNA TGTGCCAGCAGCTTAGGGGGCGTAAAGAGGGAGACCCAGTACTTC.

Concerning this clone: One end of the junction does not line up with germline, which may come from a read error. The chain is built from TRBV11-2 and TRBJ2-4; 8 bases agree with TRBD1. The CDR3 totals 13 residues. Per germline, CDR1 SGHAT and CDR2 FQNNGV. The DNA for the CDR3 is TGTGCCAGCAGCTTAGAGGGGGGCAGGGGGCCCACATTC. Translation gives CASSLEGGRGPTF.

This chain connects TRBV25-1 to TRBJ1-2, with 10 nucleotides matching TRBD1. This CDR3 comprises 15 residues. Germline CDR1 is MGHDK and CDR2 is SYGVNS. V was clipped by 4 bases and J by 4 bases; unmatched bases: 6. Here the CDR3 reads CASSARDRGSYGYTF. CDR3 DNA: TGTGCCAGCAGTGCCCGGGACAGGGGCTCCTATGGCTACACCTTC.

This CDR3 is CATAGQAPFLNQPQHF. The CDR3 nucleotides read TGTGCCACCGCAGGGCAGGCTCCGTTCCTCAATCAGCCCCAGCATTTT. The chain joins TRBV10-3 to TRBJ1-5; TRBD1 is a possible D gene (5 bases). The CDR3 loop spans 16 amino acids. Trimming removed 10 bases at V and 3 bases at J, with 22 bases between. Germline-derived CDR1 and CDR2 are ENHRY and SYGVKD.

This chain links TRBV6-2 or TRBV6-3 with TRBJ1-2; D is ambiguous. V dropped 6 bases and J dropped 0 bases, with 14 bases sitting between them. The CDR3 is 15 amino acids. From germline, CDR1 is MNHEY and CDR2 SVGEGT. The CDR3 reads CASSRFSGANYGYTF. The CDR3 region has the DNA TGTGCCAGCAGCCGCTTCAGCGGAGCTAACTATGGCTACACCTTC.

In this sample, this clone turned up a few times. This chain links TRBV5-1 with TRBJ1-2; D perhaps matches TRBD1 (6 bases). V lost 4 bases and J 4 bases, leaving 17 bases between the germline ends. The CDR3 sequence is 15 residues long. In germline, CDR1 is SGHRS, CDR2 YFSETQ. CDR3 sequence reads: CASSAETGHFYGYTF. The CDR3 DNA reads TGCGCCAGCAGCGCAGAGACAGGCCACTTCTATGGCTACACCTTC.

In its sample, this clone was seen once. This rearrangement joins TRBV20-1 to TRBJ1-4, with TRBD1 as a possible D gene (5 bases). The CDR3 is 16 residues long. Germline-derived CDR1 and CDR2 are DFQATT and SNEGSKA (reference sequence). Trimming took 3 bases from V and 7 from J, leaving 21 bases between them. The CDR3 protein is CSASNRLGEGGEKLFF. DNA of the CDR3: TGCAGTGCTAGTAACCGGTTGGGGGAGGGTGGTGAAAAACTGTTTTTT.

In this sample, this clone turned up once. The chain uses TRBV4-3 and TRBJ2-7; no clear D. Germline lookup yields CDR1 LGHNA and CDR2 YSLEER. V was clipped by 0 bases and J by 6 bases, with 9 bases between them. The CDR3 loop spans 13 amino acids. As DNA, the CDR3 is TGCGCCAGCAGCCAAGAGAGAATAGCCGAGCAGTACTTC. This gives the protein CASSQERIAEQYF.

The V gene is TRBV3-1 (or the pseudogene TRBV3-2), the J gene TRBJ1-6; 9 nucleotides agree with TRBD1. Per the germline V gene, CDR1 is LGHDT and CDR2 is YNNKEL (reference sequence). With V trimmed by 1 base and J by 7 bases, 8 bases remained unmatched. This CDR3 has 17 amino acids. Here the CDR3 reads CASSQGSGQGKNSPLHF. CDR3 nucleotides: TGTGCCAGCAGCCAAGGGTCGGGACAGGGAAAGAATTCACCCCTCCACTTT.

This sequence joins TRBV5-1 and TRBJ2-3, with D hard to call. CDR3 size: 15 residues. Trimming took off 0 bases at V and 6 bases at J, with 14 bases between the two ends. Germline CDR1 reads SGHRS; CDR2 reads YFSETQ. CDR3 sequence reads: CASSLDGKVEDTQYF. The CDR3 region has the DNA TGCGCCAGCAGCTTGGACGGTAAGGTGGAGGATACGCAGTATTTT.

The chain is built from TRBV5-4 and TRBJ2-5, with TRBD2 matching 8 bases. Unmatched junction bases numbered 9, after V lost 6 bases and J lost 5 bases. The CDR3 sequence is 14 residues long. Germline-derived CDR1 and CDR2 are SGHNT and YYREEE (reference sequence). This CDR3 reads CASNPGGALETQYF. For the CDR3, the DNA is TGTGCCAGCAATCCCGGGGGGGCCTTGGAGACCCAGTACTTC.

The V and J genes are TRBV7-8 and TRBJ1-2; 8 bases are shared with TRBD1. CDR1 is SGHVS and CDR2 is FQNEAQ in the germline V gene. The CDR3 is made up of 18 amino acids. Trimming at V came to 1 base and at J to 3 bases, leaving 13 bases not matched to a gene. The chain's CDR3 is CASSLVLDRAGDYYGYTF. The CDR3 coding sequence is TGTGCCAGCAGCTTAGTTTTGGACAGGGCGGGAGATTACTATGGCTACACCTTC. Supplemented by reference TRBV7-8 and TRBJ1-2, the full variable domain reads GAGVSQSPRYKVAKRGQDVALRCDPISGHVSLFWYQQALGQGPEFLTYFQNEAQLDKSGLPSDRFFAERPEGSVSTLKIQRTQQEDSAVYLCASSLVLDRAGDYYGYTFGSGTRLTVV.

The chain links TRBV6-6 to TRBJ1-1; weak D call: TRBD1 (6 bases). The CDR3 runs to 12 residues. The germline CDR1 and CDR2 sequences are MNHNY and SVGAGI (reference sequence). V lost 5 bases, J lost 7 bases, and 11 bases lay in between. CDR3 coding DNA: TGTGCCAGCAGTGAGGGGGTGGGTGAAGCTTTCTTT. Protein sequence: CASSEGVGEAFF.

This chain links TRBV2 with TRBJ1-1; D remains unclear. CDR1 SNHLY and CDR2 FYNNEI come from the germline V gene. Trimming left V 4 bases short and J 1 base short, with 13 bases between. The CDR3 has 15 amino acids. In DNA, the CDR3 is TGTGCCAGCAGTGGTTTCGGGGTTTGGAACACTGAAGCTTTCTTT. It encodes CASSGFGVWNTEAFF.

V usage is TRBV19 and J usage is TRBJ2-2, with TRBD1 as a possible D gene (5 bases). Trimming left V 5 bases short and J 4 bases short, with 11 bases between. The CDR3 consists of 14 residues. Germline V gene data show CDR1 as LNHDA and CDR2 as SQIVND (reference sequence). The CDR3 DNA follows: TGTGCCAGTAGTGAAGGGGTGAGCACCGGGGAGCTGTTTTTT. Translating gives CASSEGVSTGELFF. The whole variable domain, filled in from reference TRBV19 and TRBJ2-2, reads DGGITQSPKYLFRKEGQNVTLSCEQNLNHDAMYWYRQDPGQGLRLIYYSQIVNDFQKGDIAEGYSVSREKKESFPLTVTSAQKNPTAFYLCASSEGVSTGELFFGEGSRLTVL.

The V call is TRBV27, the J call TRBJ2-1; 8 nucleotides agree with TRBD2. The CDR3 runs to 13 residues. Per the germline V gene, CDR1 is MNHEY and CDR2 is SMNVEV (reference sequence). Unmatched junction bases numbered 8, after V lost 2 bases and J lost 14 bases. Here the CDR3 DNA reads TGTGCCAGCAGTTTACTTAGCGGGAAATCGAAGTTCTTC. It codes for CASSLLSGKSKFF.

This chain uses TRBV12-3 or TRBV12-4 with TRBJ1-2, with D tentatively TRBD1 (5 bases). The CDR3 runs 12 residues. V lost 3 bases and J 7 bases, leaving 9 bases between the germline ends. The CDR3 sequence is CASSFVRAGYTF. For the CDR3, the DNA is TGTGCCAGCAGTTTCGTCAGGGCTGGCTACACCTTC.

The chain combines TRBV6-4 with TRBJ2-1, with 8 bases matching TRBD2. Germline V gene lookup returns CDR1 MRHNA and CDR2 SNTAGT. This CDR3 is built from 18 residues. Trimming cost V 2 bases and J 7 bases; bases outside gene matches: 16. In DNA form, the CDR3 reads TGTGCCAGCAGTGACAATTTTTGGGGACGGGGGGGTACGAATGAGCAGTTCTTC. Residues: CASSDNFWGRGGTNEQFF.

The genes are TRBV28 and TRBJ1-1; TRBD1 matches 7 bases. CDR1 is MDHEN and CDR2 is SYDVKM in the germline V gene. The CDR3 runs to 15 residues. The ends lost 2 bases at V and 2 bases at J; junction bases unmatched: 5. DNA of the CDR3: TGTGCCAGCAGTTTACCGGGACAGTTCAACACTGAAGCTTTCTTT. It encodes CASSLPGQFNTEAFF.

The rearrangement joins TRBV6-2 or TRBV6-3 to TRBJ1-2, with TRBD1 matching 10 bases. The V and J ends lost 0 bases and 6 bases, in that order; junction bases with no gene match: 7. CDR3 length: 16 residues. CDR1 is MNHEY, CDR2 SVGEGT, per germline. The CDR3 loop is CASSYSIRQGANGYTF. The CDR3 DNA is TGTGCCAGCAGTTACTCGATCCGACAGGGGGCTAATGGCTACACCTTC.

CDR3 in amino acids: CASSVVPTGDTQYF. CDR3 nucleotides: TGTGCCAGCAGCGTGGTGCCCACGGGAGATACGCAGTATTTT. This sequence joins TRBV4-2 and TRBJ2-3; D gene uncertain. In germline, CDR1 is LGHNA, CDR2 YNFKEQ. V was clipped by 5 bases and J by 5 bases, with 14 bases between them. CDR3 length equals 14 residues.

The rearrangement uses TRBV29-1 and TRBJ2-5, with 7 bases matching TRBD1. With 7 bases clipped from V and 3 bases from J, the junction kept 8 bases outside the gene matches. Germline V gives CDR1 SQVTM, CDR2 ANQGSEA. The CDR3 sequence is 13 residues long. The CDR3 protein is CSAGDRAKETQYF. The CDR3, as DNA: TGCAGCGCCGGCGACAGGGCGAAAGAGACCCAGTACTTC. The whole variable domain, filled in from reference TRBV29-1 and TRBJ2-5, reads SAVISQKPSRDICQRGTSLTIQCQVDSQVTMMFWYRQQPGQSLTLIATANQGSEATYESGFVIDKFPISRPNLTFSTLTVSNMSPEDSSIYLCSAGDRAKETQYFGPGTRLLVL.

CDR3 nucleotide sequence: TGTGCCACCAGCAGAGCGCGAACTGAAGCTTTCTTT. Translation: CATSRARTEAFF. This chain joins TRBV15 and TRBJ1-1; D uncertain. CDR1 LNHNV and CDR2 YYDKDF come from the germline V gene (reference sequence). The CDR3 covers 12 residues. Trimming cost V 1 base and J 5 bases, with 5 bases left between them.

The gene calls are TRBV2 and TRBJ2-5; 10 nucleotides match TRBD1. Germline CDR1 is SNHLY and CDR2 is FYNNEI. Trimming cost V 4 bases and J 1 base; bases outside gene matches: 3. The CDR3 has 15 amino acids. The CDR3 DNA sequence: TGTGCCAGCAGTGCAAGGACAGGGGGCCAAGAGACCCAGTACTTC. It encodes CASSARTGGQETQYF.

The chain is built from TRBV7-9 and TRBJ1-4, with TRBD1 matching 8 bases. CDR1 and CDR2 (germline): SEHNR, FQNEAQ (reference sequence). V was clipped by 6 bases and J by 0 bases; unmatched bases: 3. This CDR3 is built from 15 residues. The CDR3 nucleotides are TGTGCCAGCAGACCGGGACAGGCAACTAATGAAAAACTGTTTTTT. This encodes CASRPGQATNEKLFF.